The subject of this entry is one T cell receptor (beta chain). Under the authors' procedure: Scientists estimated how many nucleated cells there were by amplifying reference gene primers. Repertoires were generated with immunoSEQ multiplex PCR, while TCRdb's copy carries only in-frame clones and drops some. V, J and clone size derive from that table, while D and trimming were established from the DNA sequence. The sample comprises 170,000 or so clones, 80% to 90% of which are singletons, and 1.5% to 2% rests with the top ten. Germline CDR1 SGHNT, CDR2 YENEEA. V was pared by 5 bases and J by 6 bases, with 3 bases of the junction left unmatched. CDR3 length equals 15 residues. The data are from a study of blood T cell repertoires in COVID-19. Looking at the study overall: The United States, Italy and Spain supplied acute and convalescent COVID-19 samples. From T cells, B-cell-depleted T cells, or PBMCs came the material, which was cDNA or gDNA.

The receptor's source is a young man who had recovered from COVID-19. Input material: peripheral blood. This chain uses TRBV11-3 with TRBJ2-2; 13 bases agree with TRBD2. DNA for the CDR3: TGTGCCAGCAGCCATACTAGCGGGAGGGCCGGGGAGCTGTTTTTT. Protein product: CASSHTSGRAGELFF.